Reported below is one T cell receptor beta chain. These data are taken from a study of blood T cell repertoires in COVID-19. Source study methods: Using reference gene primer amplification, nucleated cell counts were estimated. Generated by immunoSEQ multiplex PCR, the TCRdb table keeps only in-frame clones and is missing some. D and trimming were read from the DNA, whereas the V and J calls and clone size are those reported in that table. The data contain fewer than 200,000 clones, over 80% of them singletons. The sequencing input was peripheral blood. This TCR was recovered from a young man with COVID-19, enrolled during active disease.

The CDR3 coding sequence is TGTGCCAGCAACTCCTGGGACTCGAGAACCTACAATGAGCAGTTCTTC. Amino acids: CASNSWDSRTYNEQFF. V is TRBV7-8 and J is TRBJ2-1; D possibly corresponds to TRBD2 (6 bases). Between the trimmed V and J ends, which lost 7 bases and 2 bases, there was a span of 18 bases. Germline CDR1 and CDR2: SGHVS and FQNEAQ. The CDR3 extends over 16 amino acids.